A single sample is the source of the 3 T cell receptor beta chains below, sequenced in a study of patients and donors after allogeneic stem cell transplantation. TCRdb re-derived calls from the RT-PCR reads in MiXCR, one entry per CDR3 protein. The table records under 30,000 distinct CDR3 sequences, over 7% of them present only once. The sample consisted of blood, either unsorted or a sorted T cell fraction (not recorded which). All receptors derive from a human donor who was either an allogeneic HSCT recipient or a stem cell or donor lymphocyte infusion donor (not recorded which). It is not recorded whose cells these are; they may come from a transplant donor.

This clonotype was observed a handful of times. The rearrangement links TRBV12-3 or TRBV12-4 to TRBJ2-5; 8 bases align to TRBD1. V trimming: 7 bases; J trimming: 1 base; junction bases outside the gene matches: 5. The CDR3 totals 14 residues. In DNA, the CDR3 is TGTGCCAGCACACCGCAGGGGGCCCAAGAGACCCAGTACTTC. It translates to CASTPQGAQETQYF.

This clonotype was recorded a few times. CDR3 nucleotide sequence: TGTGCCAGCAGTCTGACAGGGGGACGGACTGAAGCTTTCTTT. Its translation: CASSLTGGRTEAFF. This rearrangement joins TRBV3-1 to TRBJ1-1, with TRBD1 identical over 9 bases. The length of the CDR3 is 14 residues. Germline V CDR1 and CDR2: LGHDT, YNNKEL (reference sequence). V shed 6 bases and J 5 bases; nucleotides not matched to a gene: 7.

This clonotype was detected many times. The V and J genes are TRBV7-9 and TRBJ2-7; 10 bases map to TRBD2. The CDR3 has 16 amino acids. Per the germline V gene, CDR1 is SEHNR and CDR2 is FQNEAQ (reference sequence). With V trimmed by 5 bases and J by 0 bases, 7 bases remained unmatched. The CDR3 sequence: CASSAVAGGSSYEQYF. The CDR3 nucleotides are TGTGCCAGCAGCGCTGTAGCGGGGGGAAGCTCCTACGAGCAGTACTTC.